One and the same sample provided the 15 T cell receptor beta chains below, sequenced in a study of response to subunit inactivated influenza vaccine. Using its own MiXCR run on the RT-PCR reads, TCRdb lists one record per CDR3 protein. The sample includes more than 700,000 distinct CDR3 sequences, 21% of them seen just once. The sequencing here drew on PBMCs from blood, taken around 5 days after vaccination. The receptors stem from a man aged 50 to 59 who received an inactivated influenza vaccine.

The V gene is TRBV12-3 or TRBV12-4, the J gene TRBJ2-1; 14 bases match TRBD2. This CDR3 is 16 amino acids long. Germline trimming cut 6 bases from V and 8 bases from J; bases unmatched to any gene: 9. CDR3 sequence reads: CASRLPGLAGAHEQFF. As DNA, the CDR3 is TGTGCCAGCAGGCTACCGGGACTAGCGGGAGCCCATGAGCAGTTCTTC.

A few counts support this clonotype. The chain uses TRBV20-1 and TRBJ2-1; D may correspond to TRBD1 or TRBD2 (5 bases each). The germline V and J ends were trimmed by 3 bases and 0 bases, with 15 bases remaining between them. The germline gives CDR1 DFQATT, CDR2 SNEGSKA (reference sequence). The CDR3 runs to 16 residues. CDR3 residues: CSARRSGRSSYNEQFF. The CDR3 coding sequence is TGCAGTGCTAGGAGGTCGGGACGATCCTCCTACAATGAGCAGTTCTTC.

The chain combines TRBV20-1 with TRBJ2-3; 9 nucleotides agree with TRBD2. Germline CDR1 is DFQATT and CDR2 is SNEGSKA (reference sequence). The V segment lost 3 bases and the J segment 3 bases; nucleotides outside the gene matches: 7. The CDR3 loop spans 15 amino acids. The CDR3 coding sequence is TGCAGTGCTAGGGGCGGTAGCGGGAGAACAGATACGCAGTATTTT. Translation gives CSARGGSGRTDTQYF.

DNA for the CDR3: TGCGCCAGCAGCCAAAGGAGCGACAGGGGGCTCTACGAGCAGTACTTC. It specifies CASSQRSDRGLYEQYF. This chain joins TRBV4-3 and TRBJ2-7; 10 nucleotides align to TRBD1. This CDR3 has 16 amino acids. The germline V gene encodes CDR1 LGHNA and CDR2 YSLEER. J lost 3 bases, V lost 2 bases, and 7 bases had no gene match.

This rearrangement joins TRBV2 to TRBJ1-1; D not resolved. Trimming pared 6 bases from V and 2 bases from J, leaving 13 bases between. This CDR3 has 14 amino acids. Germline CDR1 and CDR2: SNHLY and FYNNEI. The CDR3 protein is CASRSPLKNTEAFF. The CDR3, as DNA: TGTGCCAGCAGGAGTCCACTGAAAAACACTGAAGCTTTCTTT.

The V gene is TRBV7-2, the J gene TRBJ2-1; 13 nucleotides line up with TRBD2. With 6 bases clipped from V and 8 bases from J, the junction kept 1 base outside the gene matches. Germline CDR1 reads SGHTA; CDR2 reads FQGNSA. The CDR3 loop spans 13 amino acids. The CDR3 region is CASRTSGRHEQFF. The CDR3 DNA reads TGTGCCAGCAGGACTAGCGGGAGGCATGAGCAGTTCTTC.

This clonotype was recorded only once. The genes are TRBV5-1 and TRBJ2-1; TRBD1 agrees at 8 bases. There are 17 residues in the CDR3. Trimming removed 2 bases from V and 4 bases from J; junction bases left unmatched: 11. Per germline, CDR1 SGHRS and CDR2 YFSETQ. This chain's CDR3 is CASSLSGQGGRYNEQFF. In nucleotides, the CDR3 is TGCGCCAGCAGCTTAAGCGGACAGGGAGGACGTTACAATGAGCAGTTCTTC.

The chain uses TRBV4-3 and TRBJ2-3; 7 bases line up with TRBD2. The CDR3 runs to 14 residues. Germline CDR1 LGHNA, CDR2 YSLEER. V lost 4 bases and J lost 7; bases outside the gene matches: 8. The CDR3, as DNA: TGCGCCAGCAGCCCAGGAGGCGGGGGACATACGCAGTATTTT. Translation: CASSPGGGGHTQYF.

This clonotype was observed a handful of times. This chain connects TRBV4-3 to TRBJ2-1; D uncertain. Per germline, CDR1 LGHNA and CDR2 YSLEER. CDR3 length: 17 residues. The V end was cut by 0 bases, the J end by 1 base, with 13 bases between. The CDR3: CASSQDLFSRSYNEQFF. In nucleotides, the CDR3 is TGCGCCAGCAGCCAAGATCTTTTTTCCCGGTCCTACAATGAGCAGTTCTTC.

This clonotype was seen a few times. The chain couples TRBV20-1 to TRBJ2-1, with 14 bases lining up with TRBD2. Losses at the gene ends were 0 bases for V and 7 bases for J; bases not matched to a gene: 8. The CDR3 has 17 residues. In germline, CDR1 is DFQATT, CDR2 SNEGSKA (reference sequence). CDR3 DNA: TGCAGTGCTAGAGACCCGAGGACTAGCGGGGGGAGGAATGAGCAGTTCTTC. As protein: CSARDPRTSGGRNEQFF.

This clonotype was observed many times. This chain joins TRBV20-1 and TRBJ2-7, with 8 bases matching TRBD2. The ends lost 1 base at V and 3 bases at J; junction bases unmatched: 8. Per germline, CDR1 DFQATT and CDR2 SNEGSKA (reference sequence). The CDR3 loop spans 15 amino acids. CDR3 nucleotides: TGCAGTGCTAGAGGGATTAGCGGGAATCGCTACGAGCAGTACTTC. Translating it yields CSARGISGNRYEQYF.

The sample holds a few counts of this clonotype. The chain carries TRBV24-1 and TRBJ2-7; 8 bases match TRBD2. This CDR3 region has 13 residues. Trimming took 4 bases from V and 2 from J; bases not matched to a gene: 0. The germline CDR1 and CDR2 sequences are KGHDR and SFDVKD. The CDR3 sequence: CATSDGGAYEQYF. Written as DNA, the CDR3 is TGTGCCACCAGTGACGGGGGGGCCTACGAGCAGTACTTC.

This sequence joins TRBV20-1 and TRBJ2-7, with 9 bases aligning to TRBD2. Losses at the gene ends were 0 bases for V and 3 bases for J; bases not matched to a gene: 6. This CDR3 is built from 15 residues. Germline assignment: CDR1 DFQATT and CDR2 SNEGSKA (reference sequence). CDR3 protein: CSARDPGLAGYEQYF. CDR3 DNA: TGCAGTGCTAGAGATCCGGGACTAGCAGGCTACGAGCAGTACTTC.

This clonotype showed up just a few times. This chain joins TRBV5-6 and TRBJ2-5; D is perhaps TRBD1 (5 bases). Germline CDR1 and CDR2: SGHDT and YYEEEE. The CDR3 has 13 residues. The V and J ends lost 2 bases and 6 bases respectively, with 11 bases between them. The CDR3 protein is CASSFGRAKTQYF. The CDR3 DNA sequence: TGTGCCAGCAGCTTTGGCAGGGCGAAGACCCAGTACTTC.

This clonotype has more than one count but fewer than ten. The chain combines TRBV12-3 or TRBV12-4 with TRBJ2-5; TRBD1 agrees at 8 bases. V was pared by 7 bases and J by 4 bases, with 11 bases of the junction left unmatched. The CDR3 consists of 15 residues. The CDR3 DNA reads TGTGCCAGCACCCGGAACAGGGGGGAGCGAGAGACCCAGTACTTC. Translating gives CASTRNRGERETQYF.